A selection of T cell receptor beta chains follows, all from one sample in a study of cytomegalovirus exposure and HLA in healthy donors. Some clones are missing from TCRdb's copy, which holds only in-frame ones; the method was immunoSEQ multiplex PCR. The sample gives around 100,000 clones, about 80% of which show up once; about 6.8% is in the top ten. The specimen sequenced was PBMCs. All receptors derive from a man between 25 and 39 years old in good health and CMV-seronegative. Each CDR3 is given with its conserved first and last residue. Fields, in order: clone size, D gene, J gene, V gene, CDR3 protein, CDR3 DNA. The D gene is left open where the match is weak. Not every row has a clone size; where given, it reads once, few, many or a size class.

.	TRBD1	TRBJ1-4	TRBV2	CASGEDRVSEKLFF	TGTGCCAGCGGAGAGGACAGGGTATCTGAAAAACTGTTTTTT
.	.	TRBJ2-1	TRBV29-1	CSVEQGTRTNEQFF	TGCAGCGTTGAACAGGGGACGCGGACCAATGAGCAGTTCTTC
.	TRBD1	TRBJ1-1	TRBV30	CAWTLGGVTNTEAFF	TGTGCCTGGACCCTAGGGGGCGTCACGAACACTGAAGCTTTCTTT
once	.	TRBJ2-2	TRBV29-1	CSVEGGKNTGELFF	TGCAGCGTTGAAGGCGGGAAAAACACCGGGGAGCTGTTTTTT
few	TRBD2	TRBJ2-2	TRBV6-1	CASSELADTGELFF	TGTGCCAGCAGTGAACTAGCGGACACCGGGGAGCTGTTTTTT
.	.	TRBJ2-3	TRBV10-3	CAIKTGSPPDTQYF	TGTGCCATCAAGACCGGGAGTCCTCCGGATACGCAGTATTTT
.	TRBD1	TRBJ1-1	TRBV2	CASRGGTGGGVPEAFF	TGTGCCAGCCGGGGGGGGACAGGGGGCGGGGTCCCCGAAGCTTTCTTT
.	.	TRBJ1-4	TRBV7-9	CASRHRAPGNEKLFF	TGTGCCAGCAGGCACAGGGCACCGGGTAATGAAAAACTGTTTTTT
few	.	TRBJ2-7	TRBV30	CAWTTGYEQYF	TGTGCCTGGACTACAGGGTACGAGCAGTACTTC
.	.	TRBJ2-2	TRBV6-5	CASSYWPIYTGELFF	TGTGCCAGCAGTTACTGGCCCATATACACCGGGGAGCTGTTTTTT
.	TRBD1	TRBJ2-6	TRBV11-3	CASSQGQGNSGANVLTF	TGTGCCAGCAGCCAGGGACAGGGAAACTCTGGGGCCAACGTCCTGACTTTC
.	.	TRBJ1-1	TRBV27	CASRRVGTEAFF	TGTGCCAGCAGGCGGGTGGGGACTGAAGCTTTCTTT
.	TRBD1	TRBJ1-5	TRBV18	CASSPDRGNNQPQHF	TGTGCCAGCTCTCCCGACAGGGGGAACAATCAGCCCCAGCATTTT
.	TRBD2	TRBJ2-5	TRBV5-1	CASRRRTSGAAGETQYF	TGCGCCAGCCGACGGAGGACTAGCGGGGCCGCAGGAGAGACCCAGTACTTC
.	TRBD2	TRBJ2-7	TRBV6-5	CASSYGAGVYEQYF	TGTGCCAGCAGTTACGGGGCGGGGGTGTACGAGCAGTACTTC
.	TRBD1	TRBJ2-1	TRBV15	CATSRALTGGNEQFF	TGTGCCACCAGCAGAGCCCTGACAGGGGGCAATGAGCAGTTCTTC
.	.	TRBJ1-5	TRBV2	CASSSPGGFTNQPQHF	TGTGCCAGCAGTTCCCCGGGGGGTTTTACTAATCAGCCCCAGCATTTT
.	.	TRBJ2-1	TRBV9	CASSPGQGSPYNEQFF	TGTGCCAGCAGCCCCGGGCAGGGGAGCCCCTACAATGAGCAGTTCTTC
few	.	TRBJ1-2	TRBV5-6	CASSLEGPGSYTF	TGTGCCAGCAGCTTGGAAGGACCAGGGAGCTACACCTTC
once	TRBD1	TRBJ2-7	TRBV6-1	CASNPDRGREQYF	TGTGCCAGCAACCCCGACAGGGGGCGAGAGCAGTACTTC
.	.	TRBJ1-1	TRBV4-3	CASSHERGGTEAFF	TGCGCCAGCAGCCACGAGAGGGGGGGCACTGAAGCTTTCTTT
few	.	TRBJ1-5	TRBV5-1	CASSADTSNQPQHF	TGCGCCAGCAGCGCGGACACAAGCAATCAGCCCCAGCATTTT
.	TRBD1	TRBJ1-5	TRBV6-1	CASSQGVNQPQHF	TGTGCCAGCAGTCAGGGGGTAAATCAGCCCCAGCATTTT
few	.	TRBJ1-1	TRBV18	CASSPVQGITEAFF	TGTGCCAGCTCACCGGTCCAGGGGATCACTGAAGCTTTCTTT
.	TRBD2	TRBJ2-2	TRBV12-5	CASGLSSGGVITGELFF	TGTGCTAGTGGTTTGTCTAGCGGGGGCGTGATTACCGGGGAGCTGTTTTTT
.	.	TRBJ1-2	TRBV9	CASSVGQAGLGYGYTF	TGCGCCAGCAGCGTAGGCCAGGCGGGCCTGGGCTATGGCTACACCTTC
.	.	TRBJ1-1	TRBV28	CASRIIKEGEAFF	TGTGCCAGCAGGATTATCAAGGAGGGTGAAGCTTTCTTT
.	TRBD1	TRBJ2-7	TRBV6-6	CASSPYGTGGYEQYF	TGTGCCAGCAGTCCCTACGGGACAGGGGGTTACGAGCAGTACTTC
.	TRBD2	TRBJ2-1	TRBV10-3	CAIRDGTSGRNNEQFF	TGTGCCATCAGAGACGGGACTAGCGGGAGAAACAATGAGCAGTTCTTC
.	TRBD1	TRBJ1-2	TRBV30	CAWSSTGFYYGYTF	TGTGCCTGGAGTTCGACAGGGTTTTACTATGGCTACACCTTC
few	.	TRBJ1-1	TRBV29-1	CSVERLPNTEAFF	TGCAGCGTTGAACGACTCCCGAACACTGAAGCTTTCTTT
.	.	TRBJ1-1	TRBV6-5	CASSFTRTRTEAFF	TGTGCCAGCAGTTTCACACGGACAAGAACTGAAGCTTTCTTT
.	TRBD1	TRBJ1-4	TRBV7-9	CASRQGRQGAEKLFF	TGTGCCAGCAGGCAGGGGAGGCAGGGGGCGGAAAAACTGTTTTTT
.	.	TRBJ2-1	TRBV5-7	CASSPSSYNEQFF	TGTGCCAGCAGCCCCAGCTCCTACAATGAGCAGTTCTTC
.	TRBD2	TRBJ2-1	TRBV7-9	CATSAVSGGKNEQFF	TGTGCCACCTCTGCGGTTAGCGGGGGGAAGAATGAGCAGTTCTTC
.	TRBD1	TRBJ1-1	TRBV19	CASSPRQGPLNTEAFF	TGTGCCAGTAGTCCGCGACAGGGGCCGTTGAACACTGAAGCTTTCTTT
.	TRBD1	TRBJ1-1	TRBV7-8	CASSPRTGNTEAFF	TGTGCCAGCAGCCCCCGGACAGGGAACACTGAAGCTTTCTTT
.	TRBD2	TRBJ2-1	TRBV5-1	CASSFGLAGGLTEQFF	TGCGCCAGCAGCTTTGGGCTAGCGGGGGGACTCACTGAGCAGTTCTTC
.	.	TRBJ2-1	TRBV6-5	CASRTTGLANNEQFF	TGTGCCAGCAGGACAACGGGACTGGCTAACAATGAGCAGTTCTTC
.	TRBD2	TRBJ2-5	TRBV5-1	CASSLAQGSGLAGFETQYF	TGCGCCAGCAGCTTGGCCCAGGGTTCGGGCCTAGCGGGATTTGAGACCCAGTACTTC
.	TRBD1	TRBJ2-6	TRBV11-2	CASSPQGGKGGANVLTF	TGTGCCAGCAGCCCACAGGGGGGTAAAGGTGGGGCCAACGTCCTGACTTTC
.	.	TRBJ2-7	TRBV9	CASSVDLGGYEQYF	TGTGCCAGCAGCGTAGATCTGGGGGGCTACGAGCAGTACTTC
.	TRBD1	TRBJ2-7	TRBV19	CASRGQGFYEQYF	TGTGCCAGTAGGGGACAGGGATTTTACGAGCAGTACTTC
few	TRBD1	TRBJ1-1	TRBV4-1	CASSPMEGANTEAFF	TGCGCCAGCAGCCCTATGGAGGGGGCAAACACTGAAGCTTTCTTT
once	.	TRBJ2-6	TRBV19	CASSIVRFSYSGANVLTF	TGTGCCAGTAGTATAGTTCGTTTTTCCTACTCTGGGGCCAACGTCCTGACTTTC
once	.	TRBJ2-6	TRBV5-1	CASRPTGPGMGANVLTF	TGCGCCAGCCGACCGACAGGACCTGGTATGGGGGCCAACGTCCTGACTTTC
.	.	TRBJ2-7	TRBV30	CAWSADLRGEQYF	TGTGCCTGGAGTGCGGATTTGAGGGGGGAGCAGTACTTC
.	.	TRBJ1-2	TRBV27	CASSFGGYGYTF	TGTGCCAGCAGTTTTGGGGGCTACGGCTACACCTTC
.	.	TRBJ1-1	TRBV4-2	CASSQENRANTEAFF	TGTGCCAGCAGCCAAGAAAACAGGGCGAACACTGAAGCTTTCTTT
.	TRBD2	TRBJ2-7	TRBV30	CAGGSGGSYEQYF	TGTGCCGGGGGAAGCGGGGGTTCCTACGAGCAGTACTTC
.	.	TRBJ1-1	TRBV7-2	CASSLAIGHIRTEAFF	TGTGCCAGCAGCTTAGCGATCGGACATATCCGTACTGAAGCTTTCTTT
.	TRBD1	TRBJ2-7	TRBV5-4	CASSFIGQGSYEQYF	TGTGCCAGCAGCTTTATAGGACAGGGCTCCTACGAGCAGTACTTC
.	TRBD1	TRBJ1-4	TRBV5-6	CAGSATPGRGQEKLFF	TGTGCCGGCAGCGCCACGCCCGGCAGGGGGCAGGAAAAACTGTTTTTT
.	.	TRBJ2-7	TRBV19	CASSARDTSSYEQYF	TGTGCCAGTAGTGCTAGGGACACCAGCTCCTACGAGCAGTACTTC
.	TRBD1	TRBJ1-4	TRBV4-3	CASSQANRRQGSYEKLFF	TGCGCCAGCAGCCAAGCGAACCGAAGACAGGGGAGTTACGAAAAACTGTTTTTT
.	TRBD1	TRBJ2-7	TRBV6-4	CASFADRDSYEQYF	TGTGCCAGCTTTGCGGACAGGGACTCCTACGAGCAGTACTTC
.	.	TRBJ2-7	TRBV5-1	CASSVYSGVGYEQYF	TGCGCCAGCAGCGTTTACTCGGGAGTGGGCTACGAGCAGTACTTC